A single T cell receptor beta chain is shown here with its context. Its antigen is unidentified. The data belong to a study of cytomegalovirus exposure and HLA in healthy donors. With 6 bases clipped from V and 3 bases from J, the junction kept 8 bases outside the gene matches. Germline values: CDR1 MDHEN, CDR2 SYDVKM. The CDR3 covers 15 residues. Whole-study results and caveats: The study reported that TCR beta sequences accurately predicted HLA-A and HLA-B alleles in most subjects.

A multiplex PCR was run with 60 Vbeta primers and 13 Jbeta primers. Repertoires were generated with immunoSEQ multiplex PCR, while TCRdb's copy carries only in-frame clones and drops some. This sample carries about 62,000 clones, roughly 80% of them seen once, and the ten largest clones take about 3.2%. Sample: PBMCs. The chain uses TRBV28 and TRBJ1-5; TRBD1 agrees at 7 bases. The sequence derives from a woman in her thirties in good health and CMV-seronegative. CDR3 nucleotides: TGTGCCAGCAGATCGACAGGGAGGAACAATCAGCCCCAGCATTTT. Residues: CASRSTGRNNQPQHF.